These 3 T cell receptor beta chains originate from one sample sequenced in a study of blood T cell repertoires in COVID-19. Measured with immunoSEQ multiplex PCR; TCRdb has only the in-frame clones, and not every one. Of about 230,000 clones detected, roughly 88% appear once; the ten largest clones hold about 3.5%. The sequenced sample was PBMCs or T cells enriched from blood (not recorded which). These receptors all come from a woman aged 30 to 39 who had been exposed to COVID-19.

The chain is built from TRBV5-1 and TRBJ2-3; 9 bases match TRBD2. V was clipped by 0 bases and J by 0 bases; unmatched bases: 5. The CDR3 has 17 amino acids. The germline gives CDR1 SGHRS, CDR2 YFSETQ. This CDR3 reads CASSLALAGVSTDTQYF. The CDR3 nucleotides read TGCGCCAGCAGCTTGGCCTTAGCGGGGGTAAGCACAGATACGCAGTATTTT.

V gene TRBV28 combines with J gene TRBJ2-7, with D maybe TRBD1 (5 bases). This CDR3 is 12 amino acids long. With 6 bases removed from V and 2 bases from J, the gap between germline ends came to 8 bases. Germline V gene sequence: CDR1 MDHEN, CDR2 SYDVKM. In DNA form, the CDR3 reads TGTGCCAGCAGGGACACGACCTACGAGCAGTACTTC. Translation gives CASRDTTYEQYF.

The V gene is TRBV3-1 (or the pseudogene TRBV3-2), the J gene TRBJ1-3; TRBD1 agrees at 9 bases. Germline lookup yields CDR1 LGHDT and CDR2 YNNKEL (reference sequence). The CDR3 spans 16 residues. V shed 4 bases and J 7 bases; nucleotides not matched to a gene: 11. CDR3 nucleotide sequence: TGTGCCAGCAGCCCAACAGGGGGCCCGGCCGAGAACACCATATATTTT. Translation: CASSPTGGPAENTIYF.